This T cell receptor (beta chain) was found in a study of PD-L1 blockade in urothelial cancer. Between 1 and 8 samples, pretreatment and on-treatment, were given by each patient. CDR3 length: 14 amino acids. Germline V gene sequence: CDR1 MNHNY, CDR2 SVGAGI (reference sequence). With V trimmed by 6 bases and J by 0 bases, 2 bases remained unmatched. Sequenced by immunoSEQ multiplex PCR; TCRdb stores in-frame clones only, minus some. The data show approximately 30,000 clones, around 85% seen once. Sequenced material: PBMCs, taken around atezolizumab (anti-PD-L1) treatment. V gene TRBV6-6 combines with J gene TRBJ1-3, with 7 bases fitting TRBD1. The receptor's source is a man in his fifties with urothelial cancer. The DNA of the CDR3 is TGTGCCAGCAGCAGGGGGAGCTCTGGAAACACCATATATTTT. This translates into CASSRGSSGNTIYF.